This T cell receptor beta chain stems from a study of T cell responses to AZD1222 COVID-19 vaccine. Turning to this clone: Antigen unknown.

This CDR3 region has 13 residues. The trim removed 6 bases at V and 2 bases at J, leaving 4 bases unmatched. Germline CDR1 MNHEY, CDR2 SVGAGI. Study-wide points: Spike regions recognized by vaccine-associated CD4 TCRs spanned the protein, led by 160-218 and 743-854.

The protocol was immunoSEQ multiplex PCR, while the TCRdb copy is restricted to in-frame clones and leaves out a portion. The profile shows around 100,000 clones, about 87% of them singletons. The sequence was obtained from an adult in good health. This chain links TRBV6-5 with TRBJ2-7, with TRBD1 matching 7 bases. The source material was peripheral blood, sampled on day 0 of AZD1222 vaccination. CDR3 sequence (DNA): TGTGCCAGCAGAAGACAGGGACCCTACGAGCAGTACTTC. This gives the protein CASRRQGPYEQYF.